These 17 T cell receptor beta chains originate from one sample sequenced in a study of T-cell reconstitution after alpha-beta-depleted transplantation in children. A TCRbeta library incorporating unique molecular identifiers was prepared. TCRdb reanalysed the PCR reads using MiXCR and keeps one entry per CDR3 protein. The sample shows about 510,000 distinct CDR3 sequences, roughly an eighth of them seen only once. The starting material was PBMCs, mostly from graft donor cells, obtained 180 days after TCRalphabeta/CD19-depleted stem cell transplant. These receptors were collected from a female patient aged 2-15 years who had a stem cell transplant for aplastic anemia, so the T cells may come from the graft donor.

This clonotype was counted many times. The chain recombines TRBV20-1 with TRBJ2-2, with a possible D match to TRBD2 (6 bases). Trimming cost V 6 bases and J 1 base, with 15 bases left between them. CDR3 length: 15 amino acids. Per germline, CDR1 DFQATT and CDR2 SNEGSKA (reference sequence). CDR3 region: CSAVAVEMNTGELFF. CDR3 DNA: TGCAGTGCGGTAGCGGTTGAGATGAACACCGGGGAGCTGTTTTTT.

This clonotype was seen only a few times. This chain joins TRBV29-1 and TRBJ2-2; either TRBD1 or TRBD2 may supply D (6 bases each). Trimming took 2 bases from V and 3 from J, leaving 16 bases between them. From germline, CDR1 is SQVTM and CDR2 ANQGSEA. The CDR3 is 16 residues long. CDR3: CSVEPLDRGDTGELFF. The CDR3 DNA reads TGCAGCGTTGAACCATTAGATAGGGGGGACACCGGGGAGCTGTTTTTT.

A few counts support this clonotype. This chain joins TRBV13 and TRBJ2-7, with 7 bases lining up with TRBD2. Germline V gene data show CDR1 as PRHDT and CDR2 as FYEKMQ (reference sequence). This CDR3 comprises 15 residues. With V trimmed by 4 bases and J by 3 bases, 9 bases remained unmatched. The CDR3 reads CASSWTDAGVYEQYV. CDR3 in DNA: TGTGCCAGCAGCTGGACCGACGCGGGGGTCTACGAGCAGTACGTC.

This clonotype was picked up a small number of times. CDR3 nucleotide sequence: TGTGCCAGCAGCCAAGCCCGGGGGCGCACCTACGAGCAGTACTTC. This sequence encodes CASSQARGRTYEQYF. This rearrangement joins TRBV14 to TRBJ2-7; D possibly matches TRBD1 or TRBD2 (6 bases each). V shed 1 base and J shed 2 bases, with 12 bases lying between them. Germline V gives CDR1 SGHDN, CDR2 FVKESK. This CDR3 has 15 residues.

This clonotype was found many times. The rearrangement uses TRBV24-1 and TRBJ1-5; D is unresolved. V lost 5 bases to trimming and J lost 2 bases, with 0 bases between them. The CDR3 consists of 11 residues. Germline CDR1 is KGHDR and CDR2 is SFDVKD. The chain's CDR3 is CATSGNQPQHF. The CDR3 DNA reads TGTGCCACCAGTGGCAATCAGCCCCAGCATTTT.

The V gene is TRBV28, the J gene TRBJ2-7, with D unclear. Trimming took 3 bases from V and 7 from J, leaving 10 bases between them. This CDR3 comprises 12 residues. CDR1 MDHEN and CDR2 SYDVKM come from the germline V gene. The CDR3 loop is CASSFIYGEQYF. The CDR3 DNA reads as TGTGCCAGCAGTTTTATCTACGGGGAGCAGTACTTC.

J is TRBJ1-5 and V is TRBV7-9; D is uncertain. Germline V CDR1 and CDR2: SEHNR, FQNEAQ (reference sequence). The CDR3 consists of 15 residues. Trimming pared 1 base from V and 5 bases from J, leaving 12 bases between. CDR3 coding DNA: TGTGCCAGCAGCTTAGGGACGGCGAGAGATCAGCCCCAGCATTTT. It is translated as CASSLGTARDQPQHF.

The V and J genes are TRBV6-2 or TRBV6-3 and TRBJ2-2, with TRBD2 identical over 7 bases. CDR1 is MNHEY and CDR2 is SVGEGT in the germline V gene. The CDR3 has 16 amino acids. V shed 2 bases, J shed 0 bases, and the junction held 3 bases outside the gene matches. The CDR3 sequence: CASSYGLAANTGELFF. The CDR3 nucleotides are TGTGCCAGCAGTTACGGTCTAGCGGCGAACACCGGGGAGCTGTTTTTT.

This clonotype was counted ten times or more. This chain uses TRBV15 with TRBJ2-2; 9 positions match TRBD1. CDR1 and CDR2 (germline): LNHNV, YYDKDF (reference sequence). The CDR3 length is 17 residues. Trimming cost V 1 base and J 5 bases; bases outside gene matches: 8. CDR3 sequence: CATSRARGQGRTGELFF. For the CDR3, the DNA is TGTGCCACCAGCAGAGCCCGTGGACAGGGGCGAACCGGGGAGCTGTTTTTT.

The V gene is TRBV21-1, the J gene TRBJ1-2; the D segment call TRBD1 is taken from the table without a DNA check. TRBV21-1 is shown as a pseudogene. This CDR3 spans 14 amino acids. The CDR3, as DNA: TGTGCCAGCAGCACTGAAACAGGGTTGCGAGGCTACACCTTC. Residues: CASSTETGLRGYTF.

This clonotype appeared many times. The rearrangement links TRBV18 to TRBJ2-1; no firm D call. V dropped 3 bases and J dropped 0 bases, with 6 bases sitting between them. The CDR3 length is 14 residues. Germline V gene sequence: CDR1 KGHSH, CDR2 LQKENI. The CDR3 is CASSPLSSYNEQFF. The CDR3 DNA sequence: TGTGCCAGCTCACCCCTAAGCTCCTACAATGAGCAGTTCTTC.

This clonotype was seen only a few times. The CDR3 DNA is TGCAGCGTTGAAGCGGGCAAGACCGAGCAGTTCTTC. Translated: CSVEAGKTEQFF. The chain links TRBV29-1 to TRBJ2-1, with unresolved D. The CDR3 consists of 12 residues. V was trimmed by 1 base and J by 10 bases, leaving 11 bases between them. CDR1 is SQVTM and CDR2 is ANQGSEA in the germline V gene.

With respect to this clonotype: Germline is not matched at one junction end, which may reflect a read error. The gene calls are TRBV10-3 and TRBJ2-1, with D unclear. Germline V gene lookup returns CDR1 ENHRY and CDR2 SYGVKD. The CDR3 covers 12 residues. DNA for the CDR3: TGTGCCATCAGTGCAGCCTCCAATGACCAGTTCTTC. Translating gives CAISAASNDQFF.

The chain uses TRBV7-9 and TRBJ1-5; 9 nucleotides match TRBD1. The CDR3 runs to 14 residues. Germline CDR1 is SEHNR and CDR2 is FQNEAQ (reference sequence). Trimming at V came to 5 bases and at J to 7 bases, leaving 6 bases not matched to a gene. The CDR3 loop is CASSQGQGSQPQHF. CDR3 DNA: TGTGCCAGCAGCCAGGGACAGGGAAGCCAGCCCCAGCATTTT.

J is TRBJ2-1 and V is TRBV4-2; 9 bases match TRBD2. CDR1 is LGHNA and CDR2 is YNFKEQ in the germline V gene. The J segment lost 9 bases and the V segment lost 1 base, leaving 7 bases of the junction unmatched. The CDR3 has 15 amino acids. The chain's CDR3 is CASSQGTAGGGEQFF. The CDR3 DNA follows: TGTGCCAGCAGCCAAGGCACAGCGGGAGGAGGTGAGCAGTTCTTC.

This clonotype was recorded a few times. The chain couples TRBV7-8 to TRBJ2-4, with unresolved D. The CDR3 runs 14 residues. Germline V gene lookup returns CDR1 SGHVS and CDR2 FQNEAQ. V lost 1 base and J lost 3, with 7 bases in between. The chain's CDR3 is CASSLGVLKNIQYF. Written as DNA, the CDR3 is TGTGCCAGCAGCTTAGGGGTCCTCAAAAACATTCAGTACTTC.

This sequence joins TRBV12-3 or TRBV12-4 and TRBJ2-1; D remains unclear. V lost 6 bases to trimming and J lost 8 bases, with 26 bases between them. The CDR3 loop spans 17 amino acids. In DNA, the CDR3 is TGTGCCAGCAGCCCCGGTTCGCTAGGCGCTTTTGATGATGAGCAGTTCTTC. Residues: CASSPGSLGAFDDEQFF.